This T cell receptor (beta chain) was profiled in a study of shared clonotypes between healthy human individuals. Study information: Three plates each covered CD4 naive and memory; CD8 naive two, CD8 memory one.

TCRdb's copy holds only in-frame clones and misses some; the assay was immunoSEQ multiplex PCR. The profile shows 800,000 to 950,000 clones, about 96% of them singletons. The naive CD8 population came from CD45RO-negative cells selected for CCR7, without terminally differentiated effector memory CD45RA+ cells. The V gene's germline CDR1 is SGHNT and CDR2 YENEEA. With V trimmed by 8 bases and J by 3 bases, 8 bases remained unmatched. The CDR3 length is 15 residues. This TCR was recovered from a man aged 30 to 39 in good health. J is TRBJ2-7 and V is TRBV11-3; the match to TRBD2 covers 12 bases. The sequencing input was naive CD8+ T cells sorted from blood. The CDR3 reads CASSVLAGGIYEQYF. The CDR3 DNA reads TGTGCCAGCTCCGTACTAGCGGGAGGTATCTACGAGCAGTACTTC.